These T cell receptor beta chains were read from a single sample in a study of beta chain features in type 1 diabetes. Profiling relied on immunoSEQ multiplex PCR, and the TCRdb table lists in-frame clones only, not all of them. The sample has 300,000 to 350,000 clones, approximately 12% seen once; the top ten hold nearly 0.015%. The specimen sequenced was naive CD4+ T cells from blood. The source is a woman younger than 30 with type 1 diabetes. CDR3s include the opening cysteine and the closing phenylalanine or tryptophan. D genes are given only for firm matches. Clone size is shown for a subset of rows, as once, few, many or a class of expanded clone.

v_gene	abundance	j_gene	d_gene	CDR3aa	CDR3nt
TRBV9	.	TRBJ2-1	TRBD2	CASSPRTGLAGGLAHDEQFF	TGTGCCAGCAGCCCGCGGACTGGACTAGCGGGAGGGTTGGCCCACGATGAGCAGTTCTTC
TRBV5-4	few	TRBJ2-1	TRBD2	CASSSGLAPDENNEQFF	TGTGCCAGCAGCTCGGGACTAGCACCCGACGAAAACAATGAGCAGTTCTTC
TRBV18	few	TRBJ1-1	.	CASSPDSVRGTEAFF	TGTGCCAGCTCACCAGATAGCGTACGGGGGACTGAAGCTTTCTTT
TRBV4-1	.	TRBJ1-5	.	CASSIRQTDGSNQPQHF	TGCGCCAGCAGCATCAGGCAAACTGACGGAAGCAATCAGCCCCAGCATTTT
TRBV5-1	.	TRBJ2-7	TRBD1	CASSPLGDRAYEQYF	TGCGCCAGCAGTCCCCTCGGGGACAGGGCCTACGAGCAGTACTTC
TRBV19	.	TRBJ2-7	.	CASSRLGGHSSYEQYF	TGTGCCAGTAGTCGGTTGGGCGGGCACAGCTCCTACGAGCAGTACTTC
TRBV25-1	few	TRBJ2-2	TRBD1	CASTQGARRELFF	TGTGCCAGCACCCAGGGGGCGCGGAGGGAGCTGTTTTTT
TRBV7-9	few	TRBJ1-1	TRBD1	CASSLVGTGNTEAFF	TGTGCCAGCAGCTTAGTCGGGACAGGGAACACTGAAGCTTTCTTT
TRBV2	.	TRBJ2-5	TRBD1	CARRQGMTQYF	TGTGCCAGGAGACAGGGTATGACCCAGTACTTC
TRBV19	.	TRBJ2-1	TRBD2	CASNDGGLSYNEQFF	TGTGCCAGCAATGACGGGGGGTTATCCTACAATGAGCAGTTCTTC
TRBV14	.	TRBJ1-1	TRBD1	CASSHSQGAKTEAFF	TGTGCCAGCAGCCATTCCCAGGGGGCCAAGACTGAAGCTTTCTTT
TRBV29-1	.	TRBJ1-1	.	CSVGVQQNTEAFF	TGCAGCGTTGGTGTCCAACAGAACACTGAAGCTTTCTTT
TRBV2	few	TRBJ1-5	TRBD1	CASSDLGTGSQPQHF	TGTGCCAGCAGTGACCTCGGGACAGGGAGTCAGCCCCAGCATTTT
TRBV25-1	.	TRBJ2-5	.	CASSRGKETQYF	TGTGCCAGCAGTAGGGGGAAGGAGACCCAGTACTTC
TRBV7-2	.	TRBJ2-5	TRBD2	CASSFGTSGPPETQYF	TGTGCCAGCAGCTTCGGGACTAGCGGTCCCCCGGAGACCCAGTACTTC
TRBV18	few	TRBJ2-1	TRBD2	CASSPRLAETYNEQFF	TGTGCCAGCTCACCGCGACTAGCGGAGACCTACAATGAGCAGTTCTTC
TRBV11-2	.	TRBJ2-1	TRBD2	CASSPLAGGYNEQFF	TGTGCCAGCAGCCCCCTGGCGGGAGGATACAATGAGCAGTTCTTC
TRBV27	.	TRBJ1-1	TRBD1	CASSTLGGGTEAFF	TGTGCCAGCAGTACGTTAGGGGGCGGCACTGAAGCTTTCTTT
TRBV6-5	.	TRBJ2-5	.	CASSYSGTRSQETQYF	TGTGCCAGCAGTTACTCAGGGACTCGTTCGCAAGAGACCCAGTACTTC
TRBV27	.	TRBJ2-7	TRBD2	CASSRGLAGGPSYEQYF	TGTGCCAGCAGTCGGGGACTAGCGGGAGGGCCCTCCTACGAGCAGTACTTC
TRBV28	few	TRBJ1-1	.	CASSLTLNTEAFF	TGTGCCAGCAGTTTGACACTCAACACTGAAGCTTTCTTT
TRBV28	.	TRBJ2-7	.	CASSNARSRIYEQYF	TGTGCCAGCAGTAACGCGCGGTCCCGGATCTACGAGCAGTACTTC
TRBV7-8	.	TRBJ2-1	TRBD2	CASSLRGLAANEQFF	TGTGCCAGCAGCTTAAGGGGACTAGCGGCAAATGAGCAGTTCTTC
TRBV4-3	.	TRBJ2-2	TRBD1	CASSQGDRDTGELFF	TGCGCCAGCAGCCAGGGGGACAGAGACACCGGGGAGCTGTTTTTT
TRBV4-3	few	TRBJ2-2	TRBD1	CASSQEYQGANTGELFF	TGCGCCAGCAGCCAAGAATATCAGGGGGCGAACACCGGGGAGCTGTTTTTT
TRBV28	.	TRBJ2-1	TRBD2	CASFRLAGDYNEQFF	TGTGCCAGCTTCCGACTAGCGGGAGACTACAATGAGCAGTTCTTC
TRBV28	.	TRBJ2-5	.	CASSLGGEETQYF	TGTGCCAGCAGCCTAGGCGGGGAAGAGACCCAGTACTTC
TRBV29-1	.	TRBJ2-7	.	CSVEAGRGGSYEQYF	TGCAGCGTTGAGGCTGGGCGGGGCGGCTCCTACGAGCAGTACTTC
TRBV30	.	TRBJ2-1	TRBD2	CAWSGGLSFGNEQFF	TGTGCCTGGAGTGGGGGACTAAGTTTCGGCAATGAGCAGTTCTTC
TRBV29-1	.	TRBJ1-1	.	CSVERRIATEAFF	TGCAGCGTTGAAAGGCGGATTGCGACTGAAGCTTTCTTT
TRBV6-5	few	TRBJ2-1	.	CASSSEQRRQFF	TGTGCCAGCAGTTCCGAGCAGCGGAGGCAGTTCTTC